The rows below give T cell receptor beta chains drawn from one sample of a study of cytomegalovirus exposure and HLA in healthy donors. Repertoires were generated with immunoSEQ multiplex PCR, while TCRdb's copy carries only in-frame clones and drops some. This listing includes roughly 82,000 clones. The sample taken for sequencing was PBMCs. These receptors were taken from a woman aged 60 to 75 in good health and CMV-seronegative. The CDR3 runs from the conserved cysteine through the conserved F or W. The order of the fields is J gene, V gene, D gene, CDR3 DNA, CDR3 protein. A D gene is named only where the DNA matches it firmly.

j_gene: TRBJ2-7; v_gene: TRBV14; d_gene: TRBD2; CDR3nt: TGTGCCAGCAGCCAACGCAGCGGGAGGCAGTACTTC; CDR3aa: CASSQRSGRQYF
j_gene: TRBJ2-4; v_gene: TRBV27; d_gene: -; CDR3nt: TGTGCCAGCAGAACTACTAGTCACAGCATTCAGTACTTC; CDR3aa: CASRTTSHSIQYF
j_gene: TRBJ1-2; v_gene: TRBV6-1; d_gene: -; CDR3nt: TGTGCCAGCAGTGAACTCACCCCTGACAGATATCCAAGCTATGGCTACACCTTC; CDR3aa: CASSELTPDRYPSYGYTF
j_gene: TRBJ2-7; v_gene: TRBV10-1; d_gene: TRBD2; CDR3nt: TGCGCCAGCAGTGAGACTAGCGGGAACTCCTACGAGCAGTACTTC; CDR3aa: CASSETSGNSYEQYF
j_gene: TRBJ2-7; v_gene: TRBV6-1; d_gene: TRBD2; CDR3nt: TGTGCCAGCAGTGAGGGACTAGCGGGACGGATCGAGCAGTACTTC; CDR3aa: CASSEGLAGRIEQYF
j_gene: TRBJ2-7; v_gene: TRBV27; d_gene: -; CDR3nt: TGTGCCAGCAGTTGGGGACAGGGAACGGGGGGGTACGAGCAGTACTTC; CDR3aa: CASSWGQGTGGYEQYF
j_gene: TRBJ1-2; v_gene: TRBV27; d_gene: -; CDR3nt: TGTGCCAGCAGTCAGAACAGGGATGGCTACACCTTC; CDR3aa: CASSQNRDGYTF
j_gene: TRBJ2-2; v_gene: TRBV7-9; d_gene: -; CDR3nt: TGTGCCAGCAACCCGCGGGTTCGGGCAGACGGGGAGCTGTTTTTT; CDR3aa: CASNPRVRADGELFF
j_gene: TRBJ2-7; v_gene: TRBV27; d_gene: TRBD2; CDR3nt: TGTGCCAGCAGTTTACGCAAGCGGGAATCCCCCTACGAGCAGTACTTC; CDR3aa: CASSLRKRESPYEQYF
j_gene: TRBJ2-7; v_gene: TRBV29-1; d_gene: TRBD1; CDR3nt: TGCAGCGTTCGCGGACAGGGTAGCTCCTACGAGCAGTACTTC; CDR3aa: CSVRGQGSSYEQYF
j_gene: TRBJ2-7; v_gene: TRBV7-2; d_gene: -; CDR3nt: TGTGCCAGCAGCCGTCCACGGGGGTTCTACGAGCAGTACTTC; CDR3aa: CASSRPRGFYEQYF
j_gene: TRBJ1-3; v_gene: TRBV18; d_gene: -; CDR3nt: TGTGCCAGCTCCCGGGGGATTGAACGGCTGGAGGACTCTGGAAACACCATATATTTT; CDR3aa: CASSRGIERLEDSGNTIYF
j_gene: TRBJ1-4; v_gene: TRBV19; d_gene: TRBD1; CDR3nt: TGTGCCAGTGCAGTCCAGGGGGCGAATGAAAAACTGTTTTTT; CDR3aa: CASAVQGANEKLFF
j_gene: TRBJ1-1; v_gene: TRBV6-5; d_gene: -; CDR3nt: TGTGCCAGCATAAGTCCGGGGTTGTACACTGAAGCTTTCTTT; CDR3aa: CASISPGLYTEAFF
j_gene: TRBJ2-3; v_gene: TRBV7-2; d_gene: -; CDR3nt: TGTGCCAGCAGCCCCCAACAGGGCCCAGATACGCAGTATTTT; CDR3aa: CASSPQQGPDTQYF
j_gene: TRBJ2-7; v_gene: TRBV18; d_gene: TRBD2; CDR3nt: TGTGCCAGCTCACCCGGACTAGACTCTTCTTACGAGCAGTACTTC; CDR3aa: CASSPGLDSSYEQYF
j_gene: TRBJ2-7; v_gene: TRBV27; d_gene: -; CDR3nt: TGTGCCAGCAGTTTAAGCGGGCTCAACGAGCAGTACTTC; CDR3aa: CASSLSGLNEQYF
j_gene: TRBJ1-3; v_gene: TRBV9; d_gene: TRBD1; CDR3nt: TGTGCCAGCAGCGTAGCGCAGGGGGCTGGAAACACCATATATTTT; CDR3aa: CASSVAQGAGNTIYF
j_gene: TRBJ1-6; v_gene: TRBV6-1; d_gene: -; CDR3nt: TGTGCCAGCAGTGAAGCCTCCTTGAGGCCCCTCCACTTT; CDR3aa: CASSEASLRPLHF
j_gene: TRBJ2-2; v_gene: TRBV21-1; d_gene: -; CDR3nt: TGTGCCAGCAGAAGAGGTAGACAGGGAGGCACCGGGGAGCTGTTTTTT; CDR3aa: CASRRGRQGGTGELFF
j_gene: TRBJ2-3; v_gene: TRBV4-1; d_gene: -; CDR3nt: TGCGCCAGCAGCCAAGAAGGGGGGGCCACAGATACGCAGTATTTT; CDR3aa: CASSQEGGATDTQYF
j_gene: TRBJ2-7; v_gene: TRBV7-2; d_gene: -; CDR3nt: TGTGCCAGCAGCTTACCCCAGGGGTACGAGCAGTACTTC; CDR3aa: CASSLPQGYEQYF
j_gene: TRBJ2-1; v_gene: TRBV5-8; d_gene: -; CDR3nt: TGTGCCAGCAGCCCCCCCGGCAATGAGCAGTTCTTC; CDR3aa: CASSPPGNEQFF
j_gene: TRBJ2-3; v_gene: TRBV27; d_gene: TRBD2; CDR3nt: TGTGCCAGCAGTTTGTTCTACGGAGCGGGAGCATTCACAGATACGCAGTATTTT; CDR3aa: CASSLFYGAGAFTDTQYF
j_gene: TRBJ2-1; v_gene: TRBV23-1; d_gene: TRBD2; CDR3nt: TGCGCCAGCAGTCCCTCGCTGGGAGGGCCACCCAATGAGCAGTTCTTC; CDR3aa: CASSPSLGGPPNEQFF
j_gene: TRBJ2-1; v_gene: TRBV6-4; d_gene: -; CDR3nt: TGTGCCAGCAAGGAGGGGTGGGACAATGAGCAGTTCTTC; CDR3aa: CASKEGWDNEQFF
j_gene: TRBJ2-2; v_gene: TRBV7-9; d_gene: TRBD1; CDR3nt: TGTGCCAGCAGTACCGGGACAGACACCGGGGAGCTGTTTTTT; CDR3aa: CASSTGTDTGELFF
j_gene: TRBJ2-7; v_gene: TRBV18; d_gene: -; CDR3nt: TGTGCCAGCTCACCACAGGTAGGCGGGACTCTTTACGAGCAGTACTTC; CDR3aa: CASSPQVGGTLYEQYF
j_gene: TRBJ2-1; v_gene: TRBV15; d_gene: TRBD2; CDR3nt: TGTGCCACCAGCAGAGAACGACTAGCGGGAGGGCCCTGGTCGGACAATGAGCAGTTCTTC; CDR3aa: CATSRERLAGGPWSDNEQFF
j_gene: TRBJ1-1; v_gene: TRBV19; d_gene: TRBD1; CDR3nt: TGTGCCAGTAACCTAGGACAGGGGAGGCAGGTGAACACTGAAGCTTTCTTT; CDR3aa: CASNLGQGRQVNTEAFF
j_gene: TRBJ1-2; v_gene: TRBV29-1; d_gene: TRBD1; CDR3nt: TGCAGCGTCGGGACAGGGGGCGATGGCTATGGCTACACCTTC; CDR3aa: CSVGTGGDGYGYTF
j_gene: TRBJ2-7; v_gene: TRBV11-2; d_gene: TRBD1; CDR3nt: TGTGCCAGCAGCTTAGATCCGGGGACAGCCTACGAGCAGTACTTC; CDR3aa: CASSLDPGTAYEQYF
j_gene: TRBJ2-2; v_gene: TRBV5-6; d_gene: TRBD1; CDR3nt: TGTGCCAGCAGCGGTTCCGGGACAGGGACGAACACCGGGGAGCTGTTTTTT; CDR3aa: CASSGSGTGTNTGELFF
j_gene: TRBJ2-6; v_gene: TRBV13; d_gene: -; CDR3nt: TGTGCCAGCAGCTTAATGGGCCACTCTGGGGCCAACGTCCTGACTTTC; CDR3aa: CASSLMGHSGANVLTF
j_gene: TRBJ2-1; v_gene: TRBV14; d_gene: TRBD2; CDR3nt: TGTGCCAGCAGCATACAAAGACTAGCGGGATGGGGGGATGAGCAGTTCTTC; CDR3aa: CASSIQRLAGWGDEQFF
j_gene: TRBJ1-2; v_gene: TRBV7-2; d_gene: TRBD1; CDR3nt: TGTGCCAGCAGCTCCGGACAGGCTTTGAGGGGCTACACCTTC; CDR3aa: CASSSGQALRGYTF
j_gene: TRBJ2-1; v_gene: TRBV5-4; d_gene: -; CDR3nt: TGTGCCAGCAGCTTGGGGGTCAGGCCCTCAGGCGAGCAGTTCTTC; CDR3aa: CASSLGVRPSGEQFF
j_gene: TRBJ2-1; v_gene: TRBV7-8; d_gene: -; CDR3nt: TGTGCCAGCAGCTTAGGGGGCAGCTACAATGAGCAGTTCTTC; CDR3aa: CASSLGGSYNEQFF
j_gene: TRBJ2-3; v_gene: TRBV5-1; d_gene: -; CDR3nt: TGCGCCAGCCCCGGGGACACAGATACGCAGTATTTT; CDR3aa: CASPGDTDTQYF
j_gene: TRBJ1-1; v_gene: TRBV10-3; d_gene: -; CDR3nt: TGTGCCATCAGTGAGTCGGCATACACTGAAGCTTTCTTT; CDR3aa: CAISESAYTEAFF
j_gene: TRBJ2-2; v_gene: TRBV28; d_gene: TRBD2; CDR3nt: TGTGCCAGCAGTTTAACTCGGGGTAGCGGGAATTCCGGGGAGCTGTTTTTT; CDR3aa: CASSLTRGSGNSGELFF
j_gene: TRBJ2-1; v_gene: TRBV10-3; d_gene: -; CDR3nt: TGTGCCATCAGTGATAGTTGGGGAGGTAATGAGCAGTTCTTC; CDR3aa: CAISDSWGGNEQFF
j_gene: TRBJ2-5; v_gene: TRBV6-6; d_gene: TRBD2; CDR3nt: TGTGCCAGCAGTTACGGGACTAGCCAAGAGACCCAGTACTTC; CDR3aa: CASSYGTSQETQYF
j_gene: TRBJ2-5; v_gene: TRBV10-3; d_gene: TRBD2; CDR3nt: TGTGCCATCAGTGATAGTAGCGGGAGCCAAGAGACCCAGTACTTC; CDR3aa: CAISDSSGSQETQYF
j_gene: TRBJ2-1; v_gene: TRBV10-3; d_gene: TRBD1; CDR3nt: TGTGCCATCAGTGACCCAACAGGGGCTGTAGATGAGCAGTTCTTC; CDR3aa: CAISDPTGAVDEQFF
j_gene: TRBJ2-7; v_gene: TRBV15; d_gene: -; CDR3nt: TGTGCCACCAGCCCCCGAGCTGTGACGGGCTCCTACGAGCAGTACTTC; CDR3aa: CATSPRAVTGSYEQYF
j_gene: TRBJ1-1; v_gene: TRBV19; d_gene: TRBD1; CDR3nt: TGTGCCAGTAGTATTGGGGGCCTCGGGACAGGAGCTTTCTTT; CDR3aa: CASSIGGLGTGAFF